These T cell receptor beta chains were read from a single sample in a study of T cells and copy number aberrations in small-cell lung cancer. Using immunoSEQ multiplex PCR, the repertoire was profiled, and TCRdb retains in-frame clones only, with some absent. The data contain approximately 700 clones, around 83% of them seen just once; the ten biggest clones take up under 5.5%. The sequenced sample consisted of tumor tissue. These receptors all stem from a man in his 60s with small cell lung cancer. Each CDR3 is given with its conserved first and last residue. A D gene is named only where the DNA matches it firmly. Expanded clones are given a class, and other clones once, few, many or no size at all.

D	length	V	size	J	CDR3	DNA
-	13	TRBV11-2	-	TRBJ2-5	CASTKGRQETQYF	TGTGCCAGCACAAAAGGCAGACAAGAGACCCAGTACTTC
-	14	TRBV5-1	-	TRBJ2-3	CASSLGQDTDTQYF	TGCGCCAGCAGCTTGGGGCAAGACACAGATACGCAGTATTTT
TRBD2	17	TRBV19	-	TRBJ2-1	CASSPTSGLDSYNEQFF	TGTGCCAGTAGCCCGACTAGCGGCCTGGACTCCTACAATGAGCAGTTCTTC
TRBD1	16	TRBV28	-	TRBJ2-1	CASSSRTGRSYNEQFF	TGTGCCAGCAGTTCAAGGACAGGGAGGTCCTACAATGAGCAGTTCTTC
-	15	TRBV9	-	TRBJ1-1	CASSVGSSANTEAFF	TGTGCCAGCAGCGTAGGTAGCAGCGCGAACACTGAAGCTTTCTTT
TRBD2	15	TRBV2	-	TRBJ2-3	CASRGLADGTDTQYF	TGTGCCAGCCGGGGACTAGCGGACGGCACAGATACGCAGTATTTT
-	14	TRBV6-1	-	TRBJ2-3	CASRPGLNTDTQYF	TGTGCCAGCAGGCCGGGACTCAACACAGATACGCAGTATTTT
-	14	TRBV28	few	TRBJ2-2	CASSLSSAAGELFF	TGTGCCAGCAGTTTGTCGTCAGCGGCCGGGGAGCTGTTTTTT
TRBD2	14	TRBV2	once	TRBJ2-7	CASSWTSGSNKQYF	TGTGCCAGCAGTTGGACTAGCGGGAGCAATAAGCAGTACTTC
-	12	TRBV30	-	TRBJ1-2	CAWRGIGYGYTF	TGTGCCTGGAGAGGGATCGGCTATGGCTACACCTTC
-	14	TRBV6-5	-	TRBJ2-2	CASSLGATTGELFF	TGTGCCAGCAGTTTAGGAGCAACCACCGGGGAGCTGTTTTTT
-	11	TRBV20-1	-	TRBJ2-7	CSARVIREQYF	TGCAGTGCTAGAGTCATCCGCGAGCAGTACTTC
-	17	TRBV6-1	-	TRBJ1-5	CASSAPRFWLSNQPQHF	TGTGCCAGCAGTGCACCACGGTTTTGGCTGAGCAATCAGCCCCAGCATTTT
-	13	TRBV30	-	TRBJ1-3	CATEPVAGNTIYF	TGTGCCACGGAGCCGGTAGCGGGAAACACCATATATTTT
TRBD2	14	TRBV30	-	TRBJ2-7	CACWLSGTSYEQYF	TGTGCCTGTTGGCTCAGCGGGACTTCCTACGAGCAGTACTTC
-	13	TRBV10-2	-	TRBJ1-1	CASRETGSTEAFF	TGCGCCAGCAGGGAAACAGGGAGTACTGAAGCTTTCTTT
TRBD1	15	TRBV19	-	TRBJ2-1	CASSIGAGTGSEQFF	TGTGCCAGTAGTATAGGAGCCGGGACAGGGTCCGAGCAGTTCTTC
-	14	TRBV29-1	-	TRBJ2-2	CSVEIGVNTGELFF	TGCAGCGTTGAAATCGGGGTCAACACCGGGGAGCTGTTTTTT
TRBD2	15	TRBV4-2	-	TRBJ2-3	CASSQRGEAGDTQYF	TGTGCCAGCAGCCAGAGGGGAGAAGCGGGGGATACGCAGTATTTT
-	14	TRBV7-2	once	TRBJ1-2	CASSLSTGQGGYTF	TGTGCCAGCAGCTTATCGACGGGGCAGGGTGGCTACACCTTC
-	12	TRBV19	few	TRBJ2-1	CASSPSRDEQFF	TGTGCCAGTAGCCCCAGTAGAGACGAGCAGTTCTTC
-	13	TRBV5-6	-	TRBJ2-3	CASSLGETDTQYF	TGTGCCAGCAGCTTGGGGGAAACAGATACGCAGTATTTT
-	15	TRBV15	-	TRBJ1-1	CATSREAAMNTEAFF	TGTGCCACCAGCAGAGAAGCAGCAATGAACACTGAAGCTTTCTTT
TRBD2	16	TRBV7-9	-	TRBJ2-7	CASSATSGEGSYEQYF	TGTGCCAGCAGCGCCACTAGCGGCGAAGGGTCCTACGAGCAGTACTTC